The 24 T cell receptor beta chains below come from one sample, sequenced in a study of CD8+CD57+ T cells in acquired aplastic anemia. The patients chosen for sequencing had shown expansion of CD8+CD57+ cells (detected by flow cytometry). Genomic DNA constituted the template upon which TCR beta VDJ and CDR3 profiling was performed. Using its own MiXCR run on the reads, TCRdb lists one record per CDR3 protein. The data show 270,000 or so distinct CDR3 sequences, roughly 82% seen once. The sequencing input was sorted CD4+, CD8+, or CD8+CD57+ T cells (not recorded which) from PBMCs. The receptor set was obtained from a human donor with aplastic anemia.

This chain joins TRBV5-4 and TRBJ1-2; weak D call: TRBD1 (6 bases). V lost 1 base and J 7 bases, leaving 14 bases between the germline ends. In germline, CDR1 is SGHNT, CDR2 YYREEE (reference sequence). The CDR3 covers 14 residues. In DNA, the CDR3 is TGTGCCAGCAGCTTGTACGGGGGCAAGGGTGGCTACACCTTC. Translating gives CASSLYGGKGGYTF.

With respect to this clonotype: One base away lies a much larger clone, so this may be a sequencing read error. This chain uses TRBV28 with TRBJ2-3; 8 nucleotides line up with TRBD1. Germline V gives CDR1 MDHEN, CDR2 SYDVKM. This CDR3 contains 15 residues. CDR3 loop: CASSHQGANTGTQYF. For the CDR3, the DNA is TGTGCCAGCAGTCATCAGGGGGCGAACACAGGTACGCAGTATTTT.

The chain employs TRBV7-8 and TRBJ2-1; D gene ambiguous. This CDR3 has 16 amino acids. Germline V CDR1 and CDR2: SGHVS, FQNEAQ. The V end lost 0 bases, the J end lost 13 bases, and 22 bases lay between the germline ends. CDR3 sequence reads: CASSLAGSPETQYQFF. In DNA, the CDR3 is TGTGCCAGCAGCTTAGCAGGAAGTCCCGAGACGCAGTATCAGTTCTTC.

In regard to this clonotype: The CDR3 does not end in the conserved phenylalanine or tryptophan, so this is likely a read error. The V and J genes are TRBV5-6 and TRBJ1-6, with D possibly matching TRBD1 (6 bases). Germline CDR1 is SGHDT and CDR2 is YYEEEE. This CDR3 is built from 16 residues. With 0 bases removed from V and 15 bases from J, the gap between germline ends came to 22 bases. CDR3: CASSLGGGGYNSYLHP. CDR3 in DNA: TGTGCCAGCAGCTTGGGGGGGGGCGGCTATAATTCATACCTCCACCCT.

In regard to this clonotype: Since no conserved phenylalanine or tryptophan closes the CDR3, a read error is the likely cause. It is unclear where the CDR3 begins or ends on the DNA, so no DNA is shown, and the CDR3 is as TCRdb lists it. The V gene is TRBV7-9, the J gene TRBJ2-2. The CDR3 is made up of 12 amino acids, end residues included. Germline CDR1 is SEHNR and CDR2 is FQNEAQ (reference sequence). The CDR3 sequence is CASSLAPGELSI.

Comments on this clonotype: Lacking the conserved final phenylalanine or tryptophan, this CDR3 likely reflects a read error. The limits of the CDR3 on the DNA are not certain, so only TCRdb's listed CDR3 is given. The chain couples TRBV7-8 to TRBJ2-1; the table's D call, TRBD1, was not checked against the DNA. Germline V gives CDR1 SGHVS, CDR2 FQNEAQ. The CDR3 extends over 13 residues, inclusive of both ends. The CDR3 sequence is CASSFEADGTALS.

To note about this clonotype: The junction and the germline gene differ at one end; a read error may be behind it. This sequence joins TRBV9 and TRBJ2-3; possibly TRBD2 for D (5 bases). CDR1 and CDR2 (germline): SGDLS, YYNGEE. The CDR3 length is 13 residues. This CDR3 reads CASSVGGDNTKYF. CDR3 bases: TGTGCCAGCAGCGTAGGGGGAGATAATACGAAGTATTTT.

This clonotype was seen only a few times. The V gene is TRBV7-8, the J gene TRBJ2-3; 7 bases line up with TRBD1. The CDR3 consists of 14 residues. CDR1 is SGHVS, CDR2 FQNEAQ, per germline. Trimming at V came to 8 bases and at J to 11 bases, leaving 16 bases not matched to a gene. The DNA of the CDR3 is TGTGCCAGCGGGGAAGGGGGCACAGATACGCAGCAGTATTTT. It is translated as CASGEGGTDTQQYF.

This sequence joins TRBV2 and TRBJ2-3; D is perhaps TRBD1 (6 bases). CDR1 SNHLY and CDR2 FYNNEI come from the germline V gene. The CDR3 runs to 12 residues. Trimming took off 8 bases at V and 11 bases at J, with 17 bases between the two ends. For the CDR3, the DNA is TGTGCCAGCGGATCCGGGACAAATATGCAGTATTTT. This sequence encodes CASGSGTNMQYF.

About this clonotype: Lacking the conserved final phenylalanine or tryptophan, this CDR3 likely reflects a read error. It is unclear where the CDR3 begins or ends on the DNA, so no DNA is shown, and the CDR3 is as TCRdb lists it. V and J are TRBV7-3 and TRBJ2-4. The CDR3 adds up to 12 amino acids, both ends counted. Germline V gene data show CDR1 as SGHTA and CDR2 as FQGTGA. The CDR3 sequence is CASGVAGNPDTL.

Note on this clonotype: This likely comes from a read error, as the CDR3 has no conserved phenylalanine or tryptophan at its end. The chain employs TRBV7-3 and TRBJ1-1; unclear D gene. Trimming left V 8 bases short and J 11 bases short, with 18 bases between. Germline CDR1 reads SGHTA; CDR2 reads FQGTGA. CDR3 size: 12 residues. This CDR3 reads CASLTEANDAFY. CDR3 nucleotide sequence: TGTGCCAGCCTAACAGAGGCCAACGACGCTTTCTAC.

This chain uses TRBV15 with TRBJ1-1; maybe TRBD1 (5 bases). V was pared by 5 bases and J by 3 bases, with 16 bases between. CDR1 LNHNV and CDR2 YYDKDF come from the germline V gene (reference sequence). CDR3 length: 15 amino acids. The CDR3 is CATSPRRAGDTEAFF. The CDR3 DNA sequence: TGTGCCACCAGCCCCCGAAGGGCGGGGGACACTGAAGCTTTCTTT.

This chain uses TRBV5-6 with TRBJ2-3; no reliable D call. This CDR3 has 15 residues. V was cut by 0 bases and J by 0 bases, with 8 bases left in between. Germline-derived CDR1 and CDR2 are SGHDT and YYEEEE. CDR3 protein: CASSLGRQSTDTQYF. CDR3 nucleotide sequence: TGTGCCAGCAGCTTGGGCAGGCAGAGCACAGATACGCAGTATTTT.

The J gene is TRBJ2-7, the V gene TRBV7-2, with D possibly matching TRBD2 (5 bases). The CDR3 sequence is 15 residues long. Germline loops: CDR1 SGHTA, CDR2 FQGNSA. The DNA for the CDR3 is TGTGCCAGCAGCCTAGCCAGTAGTGCGCCCACGAGCCAGTACGTC. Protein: CASSLASSAPTSQYV.

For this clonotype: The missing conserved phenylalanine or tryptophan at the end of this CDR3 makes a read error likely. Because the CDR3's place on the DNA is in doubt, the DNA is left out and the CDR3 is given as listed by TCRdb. The CDR3 region is CASSYGGSDGRDE. The chain employs TRBV7-9 and TRBJ2-3; the D call of TRBD2 is as the table states it, not checked on the DNA. Germline lookup yields CDR1 SEHNR and CDR2 FQNEAQ (reference sequence). The CDR3 numbers 13 amino acids, ends counted.

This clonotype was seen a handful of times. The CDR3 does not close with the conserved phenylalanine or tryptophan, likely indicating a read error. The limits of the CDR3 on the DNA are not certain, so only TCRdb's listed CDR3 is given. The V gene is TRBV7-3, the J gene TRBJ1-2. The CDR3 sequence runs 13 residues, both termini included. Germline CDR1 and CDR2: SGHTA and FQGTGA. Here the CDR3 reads CASSLGLAGANEQ.

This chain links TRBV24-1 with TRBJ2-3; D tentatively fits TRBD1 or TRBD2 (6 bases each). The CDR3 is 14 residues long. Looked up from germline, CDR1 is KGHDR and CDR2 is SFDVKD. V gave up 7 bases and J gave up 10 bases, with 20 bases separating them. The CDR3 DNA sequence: TGTGCCACCAGGTTAGGGGGAGGTCCCGATGCGCAGTATTTT. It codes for CATRLGGGPDAQYF.

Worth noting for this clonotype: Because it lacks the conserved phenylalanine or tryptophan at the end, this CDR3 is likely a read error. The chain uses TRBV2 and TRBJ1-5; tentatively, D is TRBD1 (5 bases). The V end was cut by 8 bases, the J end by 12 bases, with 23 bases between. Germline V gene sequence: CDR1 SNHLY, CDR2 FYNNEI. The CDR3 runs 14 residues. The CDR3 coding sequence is TGTGCCAGCGGGGACGGGGGTACCGATACGCACCAGCATGGT. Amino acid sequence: CASGDGGTDTHQHG.

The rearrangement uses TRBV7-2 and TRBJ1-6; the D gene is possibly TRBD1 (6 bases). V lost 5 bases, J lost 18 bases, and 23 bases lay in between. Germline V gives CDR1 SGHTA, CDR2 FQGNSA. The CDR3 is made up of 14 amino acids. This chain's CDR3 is CASSIEGGMTRGHF. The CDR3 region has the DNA TGTGCCAGCAGCATAGAAGGGGGTATGACGCGAGGCCACTTT. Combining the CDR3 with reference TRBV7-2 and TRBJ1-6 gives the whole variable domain GAGVSQSPSNKVTEKGKDVELRCDPISGHTALYWYRQSLGQGLEFLIYFQGNSAPDKSGLPSDRFSAERTGGSVSTLTIQRTQQEDSAVYLCASSIEGGMTRGHFGNGTRLTVT.

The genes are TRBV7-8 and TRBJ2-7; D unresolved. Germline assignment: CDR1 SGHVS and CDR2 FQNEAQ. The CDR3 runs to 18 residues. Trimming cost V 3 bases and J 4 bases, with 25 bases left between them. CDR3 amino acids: CASSFDAGPDTLYYEQYV. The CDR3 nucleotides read TGTGCCAGCAGCTTTGATGCAGGTCCGGATACCCTGTATTACGAGCAGTACGTC.

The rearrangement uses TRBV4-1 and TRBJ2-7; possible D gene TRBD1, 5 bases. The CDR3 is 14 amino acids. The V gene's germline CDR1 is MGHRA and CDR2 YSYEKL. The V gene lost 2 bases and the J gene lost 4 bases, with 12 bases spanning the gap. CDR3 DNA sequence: TGCGCCAGCAGCCAATCCCAGGGCCTTTACGAGCAGTACTTC. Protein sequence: CASSQSQGLYEQYF.

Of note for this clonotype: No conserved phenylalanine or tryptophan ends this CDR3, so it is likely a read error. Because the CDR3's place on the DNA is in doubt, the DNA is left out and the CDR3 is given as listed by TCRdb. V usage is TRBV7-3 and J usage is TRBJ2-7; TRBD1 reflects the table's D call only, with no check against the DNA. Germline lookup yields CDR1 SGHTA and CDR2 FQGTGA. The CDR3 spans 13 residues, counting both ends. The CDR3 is CASSYPQGDEYEH.

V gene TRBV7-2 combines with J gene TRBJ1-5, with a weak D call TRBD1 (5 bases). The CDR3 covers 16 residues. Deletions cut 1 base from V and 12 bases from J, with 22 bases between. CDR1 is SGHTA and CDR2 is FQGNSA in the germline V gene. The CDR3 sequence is CASSLGGGSPDTHQHF. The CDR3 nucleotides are TGTGCCAGCAGCTTAGGGGGCGGCAGCCCAGATACGCACCAGCATTTT. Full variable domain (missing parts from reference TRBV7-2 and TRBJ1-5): GAGVSQSPSNKVTEKGKDVELRCDPISGHTALYWYRQSLGQGLEFLIYFQGNSAPDKSGLPSDRFSAERTGGSVSTLTIQRTQQEDSAVYLCASSLGGGSPDTHQHFGDGTRLSIL.

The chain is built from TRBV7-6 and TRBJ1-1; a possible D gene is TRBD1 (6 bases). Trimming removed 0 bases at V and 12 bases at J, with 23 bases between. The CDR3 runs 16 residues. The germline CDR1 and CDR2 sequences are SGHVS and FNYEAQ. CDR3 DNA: TGTGCCAGCAGCTTAGCCCACGGGACAAAAGACACCCAGTCTTTCTTT. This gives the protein CASSLAHGTKDTQSFF.